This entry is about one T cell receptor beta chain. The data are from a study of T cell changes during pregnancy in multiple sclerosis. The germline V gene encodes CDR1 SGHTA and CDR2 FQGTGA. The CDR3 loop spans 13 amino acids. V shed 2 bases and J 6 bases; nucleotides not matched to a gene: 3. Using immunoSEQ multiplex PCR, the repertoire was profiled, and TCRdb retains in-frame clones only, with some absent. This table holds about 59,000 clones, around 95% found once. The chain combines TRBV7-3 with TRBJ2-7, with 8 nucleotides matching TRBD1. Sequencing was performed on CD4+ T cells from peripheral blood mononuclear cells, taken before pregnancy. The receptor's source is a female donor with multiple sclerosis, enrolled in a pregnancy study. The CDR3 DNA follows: TGTGCCAGCAGCTTAGGACAGGGCGGCGAGCAGTACTTC. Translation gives CASSLGQGGEQYF.